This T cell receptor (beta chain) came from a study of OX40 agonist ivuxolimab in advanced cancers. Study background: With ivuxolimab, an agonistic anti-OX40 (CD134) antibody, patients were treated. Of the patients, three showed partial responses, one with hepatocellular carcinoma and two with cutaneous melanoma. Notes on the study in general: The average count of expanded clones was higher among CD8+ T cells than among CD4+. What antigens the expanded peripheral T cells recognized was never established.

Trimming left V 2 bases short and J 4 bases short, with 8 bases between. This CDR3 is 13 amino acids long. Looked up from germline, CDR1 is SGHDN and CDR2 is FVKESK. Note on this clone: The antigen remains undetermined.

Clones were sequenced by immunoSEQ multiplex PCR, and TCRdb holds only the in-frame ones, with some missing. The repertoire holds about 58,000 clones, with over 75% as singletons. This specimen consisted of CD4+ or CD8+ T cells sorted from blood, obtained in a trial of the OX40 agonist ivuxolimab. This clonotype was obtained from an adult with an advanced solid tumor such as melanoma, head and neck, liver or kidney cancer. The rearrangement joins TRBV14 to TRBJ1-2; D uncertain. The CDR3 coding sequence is TGTGCCAGCAGCCAACGGGGTGGCTATGGCTACACCTTC. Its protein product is CASSQRGGYGYTF.